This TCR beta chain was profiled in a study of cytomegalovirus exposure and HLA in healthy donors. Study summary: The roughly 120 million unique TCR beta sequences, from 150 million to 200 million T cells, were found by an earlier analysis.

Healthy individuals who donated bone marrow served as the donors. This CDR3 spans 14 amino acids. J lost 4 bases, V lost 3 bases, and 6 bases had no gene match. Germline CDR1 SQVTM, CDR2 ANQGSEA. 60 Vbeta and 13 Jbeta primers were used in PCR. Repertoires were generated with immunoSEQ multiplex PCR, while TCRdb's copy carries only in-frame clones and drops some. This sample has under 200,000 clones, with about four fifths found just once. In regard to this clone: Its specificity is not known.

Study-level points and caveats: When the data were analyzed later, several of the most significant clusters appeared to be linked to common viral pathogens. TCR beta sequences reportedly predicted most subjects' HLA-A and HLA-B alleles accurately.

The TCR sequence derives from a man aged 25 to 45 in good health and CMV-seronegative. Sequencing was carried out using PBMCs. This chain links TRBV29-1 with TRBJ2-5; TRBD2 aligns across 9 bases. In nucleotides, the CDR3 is TGCAGCGTTGAGGGGCTAGCGGGACCAGAGACCCAGTACTTC. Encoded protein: CSVEGLAGPETQYF.